Below are 21 T cell receptor beta chains sequenced from a single sample in a study of siplizumab effects on memory and regulatory T cells. The table came from immunoSEQ multiplex PCR; TCRdb's copy has only in-frame clones and leaves some out. The table has some 87,000 clones, 80% to 90% seen once. The specimen was CD4+ T cells sorted from blood. All receptors derive from a human donor in good health.

The chain links TRBV19 to TRBJ2-2; D is uncertain. Germline-derived CDR1 and CDR2 are LNHDA and SQIVND (reference sequence). V lost 5 bases, J lost 5 bases, and 15 bases lay in between. CDR3 length: 15 amino acids. CDR3 amino acids: CASSFSVLGTGELFF. CDR3 DNA: TGTGCCAGTAGTTTCAGCGTCTTAGGGACCGGGGAGCTGTTTTTT.

About this clone: This sample also contains other DNA sequences that code for the same CDR3. This chain links TRBV18 with TRBJ2-3; unclear D gene. V lost 6 bases, J lost 4 bases, and 5 bases lay in between. Germline V lookup: CDR1 KGHSH, CDR2 LQKENI. The CDR3 extends over 11 amino acids. The CDR3 sequence is CASSPSDTQYF. CDR3 DNA: TGTGCCAGCTCGCCCTCAGATACGCAGTATTTT.

V and J are TRBV18 and TRBJ2-3; D could derive from TRBD1 or TRBD2 (6 bases each). The CDR3 totals 15 residues. The V end lost 6 bases, the J end lost 2 bases, and 15 bases lay between the germline ends. Germline CDR1 reads KGHSH; CDR2 reads LQKENI. The CDR3 protein is CASSNEGGATDTQYF. CDR3 sequence (DNA): TGTGCCAGCTCCAACGAGGGGGGCGCCACAGATACGCAGTATTTT.

The gene calls are TRBV27 and TRBJ2-5; D is uncertain. CDR1 and CDR2 from the germline V gene are MNHEY and SMNVEV (reference sequence). V was trimmed by 7 bases and J by 5 bases, leaving 23 bases between them. This CDR3 spans 16 amino acids. CDR3 amino acids: CASTGVASGEAETQYF. DNA of the CDR3: TGTGCCAGCACTGGGGTAGCAAGTGGAGAAGCGGAGACCCAGTACTTC.

The V and J genes are TRBV7-9 and TRBJ2-7; TRBD2 agrees at 11 bases. Trimming removed 6 bases from V and 4 bases from J; junction bases left unmatched: 20. Germline lookup yields CDR1 SEHNR and CDR2 FQNEAQ (reference sequence). The CDR3 sequence is 19 residues long. The CDR3 reads CASSPLGGTSGSTTYEQYF. DNA of the CDR3: TGTGCCAGCAGTCCCTTGGGAGGGACTAGCGGATCTACTACTTACGAGCAGTACTTC.

The chain employs TRBV6-5 and TRBJ2-1; no definite D call. Germline loops: CDR1 MNHEY, CDR2 SVGAGI. V gave up 6 bases and J gave up 8 bases, with 8 bases separating them. This CDR3 comprises 11 residues. This CDR3 is CASSRSDEQFF. DNA of the CDR3: TGTGCCAGCAGCCGAAGCGATGAGCAGTTCTTC.

This clone was picked up one time. The chain recombines TRBV12-5 with TRBJ2-2; 7 nucleotides match TRBD1. CDR1 and CDR2 from the germline V gene are LGHNT and FRNRAP. CDR3 length: 16 residues. V was pared by 1 base and J by 4 bases, with 6 bases of the junction left unmatched. The CDR3 nucleotides read TGTGCTAGTGGTTTGGCCAAGGGACAGCTCACCGGGGAGCTGTTTTTT. Its protein product is CASGLAKGQLTGELFF.

The V gene is TRBV28, the J gene TRBJ1-4; TRBD1 is a possible D gene (5 bases). V was shortened by 3 bases and J by 7 bases, with 9 bases between the two germline ends. CDR3 length: 13 residues. Germline V gives CDR1 MDHEN, CDR2 SYDVKM. The CDR3 loop reads CASSFAGVEKLFF. The CDR3 coding sequence is TGTGCCAGCAGTTTCGCGGGGGTTGAAAAACTGTTTTTT.

This chain uses TRBV14 with TRBJ2-1; D unclear. The V gene lost 0 bases and the J gene lost 8 bases, with 11 bases spanning the gap. The CDR3 sequence is 14 residues long. Germline values: CDR1 SGHDN, CDR2 FVKESK. CDR3 sequence (DNA): TGTGCCAGCAGCCAAGATTTCAATGAACATGAGCAGTTCTTC. Its translation is CASSQDFNEHEQFF.

This clone was detected ten times or more. The genes are TRBV28 and TRBJ1-2; no firm D call. Looked up from germline, CDR1 is MDHEN and CDR2 is SYDVKM. Trimming cost V 5 bases and J 1 base, with 14 bases left between them. The CDR3 sequence is 15 residues long. The CDR3 reads CASSTPDGYNYGYTF. CDR3 nucleotides: TGTGCCAGCAGTACCCCGGACGGATATAACTATGGCTACACCTTC.

This chain connects TRBV19 to TRBJ1-5; D not resolved. Trimming removed 1 base at V and 5 bases at J, with 6 bases between. Germline assignment: CDR1 LNHDA and CDR2 SQIVND (reference sequence). This CDR3 is built from 13 residues. This CDR3 reads CASSIGGYQPQHF. As DNA, the CDR3 is TGTGCCAGTAGTATAGGGGGTTATCAGCCCCAGCATTTT.

V and J are TRBV7-2 and TRBJ2-2; D gene ambiguous. This CDR3 is 16 amino acids long. Germline-derived CDR1 and CDR2 are SGHTA and FQGNSA. Trimming cost V 0 bases and J 2 bases, with 10 bases left between them. The CDR3 DNA reads TGTGCCAGCAGCTTAGCGCGGCTTGCTAACACCGGGGAGCTGTTTTTT. It specifies CASSLARLANTGELFF.

The genes are TRBV5-1 and TRBJ1-2; no firm D call. V was shortened by 2 bases and J by 1 base, with 6 bases between the two germline ends. Germline V gene sequence: CDR1 SGHRS, CDR2 YFSETQ. The CDR3 totals 13 residues. DNA of the CDR3: TGCGCCAGCAGCTTTAACGGTAACTATGGCTACACCTTC. This encodes CASSFNGNYGYTF.

This clone was found once. The V gene is TRBV11-3, the J gene TRBJ2-5, with TRBD1 identical over 9 bases. The CDR3 has 16 amino acids. The V gene end was trimmed by 2 bases and the J gene end by 5 bases; junction bases not matched to a gene: 9. Germline lookup yields CDR1 SGHNT and CDR2 YENEEA. CDR3: CASSLQGTGTLETQYF. CDR3 in DNA: TGTGCCAGCAGCTTACAGGGGACAGGGACCCTGGAGACCCAGTACTTC.

The rearrangement joins TRBV30 to TRBJ1-2; 9 bases fit TRBD1. Germline V gene data show CDR1 as GTSNPN and CDR2 as SVGIG (reference sequence). The CDR3 spans 16 residues. The J segment lost 7 bases and the V segment lost 0 bases, leaving 12 bases of the junction unmatched. This CDR3 is CAWSVWRDRAVTGYTF. The CDR3 coding sequence is TGTGCCTGGAGTGTATGGAGGGACAGGGCTGTTACTGGCTACACCTTC.

J is TRBJ2-3 and V is TRBV10-1, with TRBD1 identical over 9 bases. CDR1 is WNHNN and CDR2 is SYGVQD in the germline V gene (reference sequence). V was clipped by 5 bases and J by 6 bases; unmatched bases: 6. The CDR3 extends over 14 amino acids. CDR3 loop: CASSQRTGEDTQYF. DNA of the CDR3: TGCGCCAGCAGTCAAAGGACAGGGGAGGATACGCAGTATTTT.

J is TRBJ1-6 and V is TRBV5-1, with D tentatively TRBD1 (5 bases). CDR1 SGHRS and CDR2 YFSETQ come from the germline V gene. This CDR3 has 14 residues. Trimming removed 4 bases from V and 7 bases from J, with 12 bases in between. The CDR3 here is CASSRDLSNSPLHF. The CDR3 DNA reads as TGCGCCAGCAGCCGGGACTTGTCCAATTCACCCCTCCACTTT.

The genes are TRBV30 and TRBJ1-5, with 8 nucleotides matching TRBD1. V gave up 5 bases and J gave up 4 bases; unmatched junction bases: 4. CDR1 is GTSNPN and CDR2 is SVGIG in the germline V gene (reference sequence). This CDR3 contains 13 residues. CDR3 nucleotide sequence: TGTGCCTGGGCGGACAGGGCAAATCAGCCCCAGCATTTT. It is translated as CAWADRANQPQHF.

This chain links TRBV5-1 with TRBJ1-1, with D possibly matching TRBD1 (5 bases). From germline, CDR1 is SGHRS and CDR2 YFSETQ. The CDR3 runs to 14 residues. V shed 4 bases and J shed 0 bases, with 10 bases lying between them. The DNA for the CDR3 is TGCGCCAGCAGCCCAGAGGGGATGAACACTGAAGCTTTCTTT. It yields the protein CASSPEGMNTEAFF. The full variable domain, rest sourced from reference TRBV5-1 and TRBJ1-1, is KAGVTQTPRYLIKTRGQQVTLSCSPISGHRSVSWYQQTPGQGLQFLFEYFSETQRNKGNFPGRFSGRQFSNSRSEMNVSTLELGDSALYLCASSPEGMNTEAFFGQGTRLTVV.

This clone was observed a single time. CDR3 region: CASSIGTGYSPLHF. CDR3 bases: TGTGCCAGCAGCATAGGGACAGGTTATTCACCCCTCCACTTT. The chain combines TRBV9 with TRBJ1-6; TRBD1 matches at 8 bases. Looked up from germline, CDR1 is SGDLS and CDR2 is YYNGEE. The trim removed 4 bases at V and 8 bases at J, leaving 5 bases unmatched. CDR3 length equals 14 residues.

V and J are TRBV28 and TRBJ2-6; 7 bases map to TRBD1. V gave up 5 bases and J gave up 2 bases; unmatched junction bases: 3. The germline gives CDR1 MDHEN, CDR2 SYDVKM. The CDR3 is 15 residues long. The CDR3 loop is CASSKGGAGANVLTF. CDR3 sequence (DNA): TGTGCCAGCAGTAAAGGGGGCGCTGGGGCCAACGTCCTGACTTTC.